Listed here are 12 T cell receptor beta chains from one sample, sequenced in a study of blood T cell repertoires in COVID-19. Clones were sequenced by immunoSEQ multiplex PCR, and TCRdb holds only the in-frame ones, with some missing. The sample lists some 180,000 clones; 88% were seen once. Sequencing input: peripheral blood. These receptors all stem from a man aged 50 to 59 with COVID-19, enrolled during active disease.

This clone occurred once. This chain joins TRBV12-5 and TRBJ2-5, with 7 nucleotides matching TRBD2. The junction had 7 bases not matched to a gene; V was cut back by 6 bases and J by 6 bases. The V gene's germline CDR1 is LGHNT and CDR2 FRNRAP. This CDR3 comprises 13 residues. This CDR3 reads CASGGGGGQTQYF. The CDR3 coding sequence is TGTGCTAGTGGAGGAGGCGGGGGACAGACCCAGTACTTC.

This clone was recorded once. The chain employs TRBV27 and TRBJ2-7, with TRBD2 identical over 9 bases. V was pared by 4 bases and J by 5 bases, with 6 bases of the junction left unmatched. The CDR3 contains 14 residues. Germline assignment: CDR1 MNHEY and CDR2 SMNVEV (reference sequence). CDR3 sequence: CASSYSGSGNEQYF. The CDR3, as DNA: TGTGCCAGCAGTTATAGCGGGAGTGGTAACGAGCAGTACTTC.

The chain combines TRBV4-1 with TRBJ2-7; 11 bases agree with TRBD1. V lost 2 bases to trimming and J lost 5 bases; unmatched junction nucleotides: 5. The CDR3 spans 15 residues. Germline-derived CDR1 and CDR2 are MGHRA and YSYEKL. The CDR3 DNA follows: TGCGCCAGCAGCCAAATGGGACAGGGGGGGAACGAGCAGTACTTC. Protein: CASSQMGQGGNEQYF.

CDR3 in amino acids: CASSPGTYSPLHF. The CDR3 region has the DNA TGTGCCAGCAGTCCGGGAACGTATTCACCCCTCCACTTT. This sequence joins TRBV6-5 and TRBJ1-6, with D unresolved. The CDR3 is 13 amino acids. Trimming removed 5 bases at V and 8 bases at J, with 10 bases between. The germline CDR1 and CDR2 sequences are MNHEY and SVGAGI.

The chain employs TRBV4-1 and TRBJ1-2, with a tentative D call TRBD1 (5 bases). The germline CDR1 and CDR2 sequences are MGHRA and YSYEKL. This CDR3 is built from 14 residues. Between the trimmed V and J ends, which lost 2 bases and 4 bases, there was a span of 11 bases. CDR3 coding DNA: TGCGCCAGCAGCCAATCGGGGGGTAGCTATGGCTACACCTTC. The encoded protein is CASSQSGGSYGYTF.

The chain is built from TRBV5-4 and TRBJ1-4; D unresolved. The V end was cut by 4 bases, the J end by 0 bases, with 13 bases between. Germline V lookup: CDR1 SGHNT, CDR2 YYREEE (reference sequence). The CDR3 consists of 16 residues. The CDR3: CASSPTVSATNEKLFF. The CDR3 DNA reads as TGTGCCAGCAGCCCAACAGTCAGTGCAACTAATGAAAAACTGTTTTTT.

This sequence joins TRBV5-6 and TRBJ2-7; possibly TRBD1 for D (6 bases). The V gene lost 3 bases and the J gene lost 2 bases, with 12 bases spanning the gap. CDR3 length: 14 residues. CDR1 SGHDT and CDR2 YYEEEE come from the germline V gene. The CDR3 region is CASSSTGFAYEQYF. CDR3 in DNA: TGTGCCAGCAGCTCCACAGGGTTTGCCTACGAGCAGTACTTC.

In its sample, this clone was seen a few times. The genes are TRBV6-6 and TRBJ1-5, with D possibly TRBD1 on 6 matching bases. The CDR3 contains 15 residues. Germline V lookup: CDR1 MNHNY, CDR2 SVGAGI (reference sequence). V lost 4 bases and J lost 2, with 12 bases in between. CDR3 region: CASSSIQGGNQPQHF. For the CDR3, the DNA is TGTGCCAGCAGTTCCATACAGGGTGGCAATCAGCCCCAGCATTTT.

The J gene is TRBJ1-6, the V gene TRBV28; 7 nucleotides align to TRBD1. With 0 bases clipped from V and 6 bases from J, the junction kept 5 bases outside the gene matches. This CDR3 has 16 amino acids. Germline lookup yields CDR1 MDHEN and CDR2 SYDVKM. CDR3 sequence reads: CASSLWGGQSNSPLHF. CDR3 DNA: TGTGCCAGCAGTTTATGGGGGGGACAGAGTAATTCACCCCTCCACTTT.

The chain uses TRBV11-2 and TRBJ2-1; 7 bases line up with TRBD1. The ends lost 6 bases at V and 6 bases at J; junction bases unmatched: 5. CDR1 and CDR2 from the germline V gene are SGHAT and FQNNGV. This CDR3 has 13 residues. CDR3 loop: CASRTAGGNEQFF. The CDR3 region has the DNA TGTGCCAGCAGGACCGCAGGGGGCAATGAGCAGTTCTTC.

Only a few counts were recorded for this clone. This chain uses TRBV5-1 with TRBJ1-4, with D perhaps TRBD1 (5 bases). Trimming removed 0 bases at V and 6 bases at J, with 9 bases between. Germline CDR1 reads SGHRS; CDR2 reads YFSETQ. CDR3 length: 14 residues. CDR3 sequence (DNA): TGCGCCAGCAGCTTGGCTTCCAGGGATGAAAAACTGTTTTTT. Translated: CASSLASRDEKLFF.

V and J are TRBV3-1 (or the pseudogene TRBV3-2) and TRBJ2-5; unclear D gene. Germline V gene data show CDR1 as LGHDT and CDR2 as YNNKEL (reference sequence). The V gene lost 4 bases and the J gene lost 7 bases, with 13 bases spanning the gap. The length of the CDR3 is 13 residues. CDR3 sequence reads: CASSPAPPGTQYF. The DNA for the CDR3 is TGTGCCAGCAGCCCGGCGCCCCCGGGGACCCAGTACTTC.